This is a list of T cell receptor beta chains from one sample in a study of cytomegalovirus exposure and HLA in healthy donors. Clones were sequenced by immunoSEQ multiplex PCR, and TCRdb holds only the in-frame ones, with some missing. The sample lists about 150,000 clones; more than 70% were seen once. Sequencing was done on a sample of PBMCs. The receptors originated from a human donor in good health. Both conserved end residues are part of each CDR3.

>15|TRBJ1-2|TRBV7-9
CASSLPAGRPYGYTF
>15|TRBJ1-1|TRBV6-1
CASSGGWTGLTEAFF
>17|TRBJ1-5|TRBV27
CASSFSGTGVGNQPQHF
>14|TRBJ1-3|TRBV5-1
CASSDGTVGNTIYF
>13|TRBJ2-7|TRBV5-1
CASSFRAGYEQYF
>14|TRBJ2-5|TRBV29-1
CSVDLGRGSETQYF
>14|TRBJ1-3|TRBV28
CASSFRVSGNTIYF
>17|TRBJ2-1|TRBV7-8
CASSTRTSGGFYNEQFF
>14|TRBJ1-1|TRBV19
CASSTTGVGTEAFF
>16|TRBJ2-2|TRBV27
CASSTLRDKNTGELFF
>14|TRBJ1-1|TRBV10-3
CAIKGSQGNTEAFF
>15|TRBJ2-7|TRBV7-9
CASSAGGQGFYEQYF
>11|TRBJ1-2|TRBV2
CATWGRYGYTF
>13|TRBJ1-5|TRBV28
CASSYRGGMPQHF
>12|TRBJ1-2|TRBV6-5
CASSSSNYGYTF
>13|TRBJ1-1|TRBV6-6
CASSYGRDTEAFF
>17|TRBJ2-3|TRBV25-1
CASKGQGKGSSTDTQYF
>19|TRBJ1-5|TRBV19
CASSISSWRAWGSNQPQHF
>14|TRBJ2-3|TRBV5-6
CASSLAGGTDTQYF
>13|TRBJ2-7|TRBV6-5
CASSGRGTYEQYF
>14|TRBJ2-3|TRBV6-4
CASSDSAESNTQYF
>15|TRBJ2-7|TRBV9
CASSVRDTFFLEQYF
>14|TRBJ1-4|TRBV7-2
CASSLSTGLEKLFF
>13|TRBJ2-3|TRBV25-1
CASSRQGTDTQYF
>14|TRBJ2-3|TRBV18
CASSPSRGTDTQYF
>15|TRBJ1-3|TRBV27
CASSDDGGSGNTIYF
>14|TRBJ2-1|TRBV10-1
CASSEYGAYNEQFF
>15|TRBJ2-1|TRBV7-9
CASSFMAGGAFEQFF
>16|TRBJ2-7|TRBV28
CASSSGEGTGFYEQYF
>15|TRBJ2-7|TRBV5-1
CASSLRTSGGYEQYF
>14|TRBJ1-1|TRBV25-1
CASSESGTGGKAFF
>14|TRBJ2-7|TRBV5-1
CASSLGQGFLEQYF
>16|TRBJ1-1|TRBV5-8
CASSLETGAMNTEAFF
>22|TRBJ1-4|TRBV29-1
CSVEDPIAKYPGQKRDSEKLFF
>14|TRBJ1-5|TRBV6-5
CASRPTYSNQPQHF
>12|TRBJ2-5|TRBV5-1
CASSLAGDRTYF
>15|TRBJ2-2|TRBV7-9
CASSRQGSSTGELFF
>13|TRBJ2-1|TRBV18
CASSLSSYNEQFF
>14|TRBJ2-7|TRBV27
CASSRQGAEGEQYF
>14|TRBJ1-2|TRBV5-6
CASSLRGSSYGYTF
>17|TRBJ1-1|TRBV9
CASSLRGTGGRDTEAFF
>17|TRBJ2-7|TRBV7-9
CASSPQSPGTPTYEQYF
>13|TRBJ1-5|TRBV29-1
CSVSGGGNQPQHF
>12|TRBJ2-7|TRBV2
CASSRGTYEQYF
>15|TRBJ2-7|TRBV7-2
CASSLGVAGVYEQYF
>15|TRBJ2-1|TRBV29-1
CSVGRQKYARGEQFF
>15|TRBJ1-2|TRBV18
CASSPGTGGRYGYTF
>15|TRBJ2-2|TRBV5-1
CASSPRGANTGELFF
>15|TRBJ2-6|TRBV7-3
CASSATGSGANVLTF
>15|TRBJ2-5|TRBV9
CASSVAGTRQETQYF
>15|TRBJ2-1|TRBV2
CASRSQNLGLLEQFF
>17|TRBJ2-4|TRBV6-1
CASSAGQGSLAKNIQYF
>15|TRBJ1-1|TRBV2
CASSREDRDSTEAFF
>17|TRBJ1-1|TRBV5-1
CASSQGQGRWTNTEAFF
>18|TRBJ2-1|TRBV25-1
CASTKQGYLVGAHNEQFF